The source of this TCR beta chain is a study of response to subunit inactivated influenza vaccine. MiXCR was run by TCRdb on the RT-PCR reads, yielding one entry per CDR3 protein. The sample includes about 170,000 distinct CDR3 sequences, 10% to 15% of them seen just once. The CDR3 totals 16 residues. The germline V and J ends were trimmed by 5 bases and 1 base, with 12 bases remaining between them. The germline gives CDR1 SGHVS, CDR2 FNYEAQ. This clonotype turned up a few times. The sample was also reused in another study, on T cells expressing NK-cell markers. That report adds: Beta-chain TCR cDNA was generated via 5'RACE template switching with UMIs.

Sequences were derived from CD8+ T cells sorted from PBMCs, sampled 12 days after vaccination. The sequence was obtained from a man aged 45-60 years who received an inactivated influenza vaccine. The genes are TRBV7-6 and TRBJ1-6; a possible D gene is TRBD1 (6 bases). The CDR3: CASSLRDISYNSPLHF. The CDR3 DNA reads as TGTGCCAGCAGCCTAAGGGACATTTCCTATAATTCACCCCTCCACTTT.